A single T cell receptor (beta chain) is shown here with its context. This entry comes from a study of cytomegalovirus exposure and HLA in healthy donors. Background on the study: A later analysis reported the same platform for the 110 or so validation repertoires and the roughly 630 first-cohort repertoires.

TCRdb's copy holds only in-frame clones and misses some; the assay was immunoSEQ multiplex PCR. Seen here are approximately 49,000 clones, around nine tenths observed once, and the top ten hold about 1.5%. From the roughly 120-subject validation cohort, which was separate from the roughly 610-subject first cohort, the donors were drawn. The CDR3 sequence is 12 residues long. CDR1 is SEHNR, CDR2 FQNEAQ, per germline (reference sequence). The sample was PBMCs. The genes are TRBV7-9 and TRBJ1-1; D remains unclear. The clonotype originates from a young man in good health and CMV-seronegative. Written as DNA, the CDR3 is TGTGCTCCGACATTCATGAACACTGAAGCTTTCTTT. This translates into CAPTFMNTEAFF. Full variable domain (rest looked up from reference TRBV7-9 and TRBJ1-1): DTGVSQNPRHKITKRGQNVTFRCDPISEHNRLYWYRQTLGQGPEFLTYFQNEAQLEKSRLLSDRFSAERPKGSFSTLEIQRTEQGDSAMYLCAPTFMNTEAFFGQGTRLTVV.